These T cell receptor beta chains were read from a single sample in a study of response to subunit inactivated influenza vaccine. Each CDR3 protein gets one entry after TCRdb re-called the RT-PCR reads with MiXCR. The sample has under 950,000 distinct CDR3 sequences, roughly 20% seen once; the top ten hold roughly 10%. The material sequenced was PBMCs from blood, taken 5 days after vaccination. The receptor set was obtained from a man between 50 and 59 years old who received an inactivated influenza vaccine. The CDR3 runs from the conserved cysteine through the conserved F or W. Each record gives: V gene, J gene, D gene, clone size, CDR3 protein, CDR3 DNA. A D gene is named only where the DNA matches it firmly. Clone size is shown for a subset of rows, as once, few, many or a class of expanded clone.

TRBV28	TRBJ2-1	TRBD2	few	CASSLWTGGRDYGNEQFF	TGTGCCAGCAGTTTATGGACTGGCGGGAGAGATTATGGCAATGAGCAGTTCTTC
TRBV6-1	TRBJ2-6	TRBD1	-	CASSKTGSGANVLTF	TGTGCCAGCAGTAAGACAGGGTCTGGGGCCAACGTCCTGACTTTC
TRBV29-1	TRBJ2-1	TRBD2	-	CSVEEAGGYSYNEQFF	TGCAGCGTTGAAGAGGCGGGAGGTTACTCCTACAATGAGCAGTTCTTC
TRBV20-1	TRBJ2-3	-	few	CSASRYVGTTDTQYF	TGCAGTGCTAGTCGCTACGTGGGGACCACAGATACGCAGTATTTT
TRBV20-1	TRBJ2-5	TRBD2	-	CSARPHSGRQETQYF	TGCAGTGCTAGACCCCATAGCGGGAGACAAGAGACCCAGTACTTC
TRBV7-2	TRBJ1-1	-	-	CASSLALGLSTEAFF	TGTGCCAGCAGCCTAGCCCTCGGTCTATCCACTGAAGCTTTCTTT
TRBV6-5	TRBJ2-3	TRBD2	-	CSSSYGLAGGTDTQYF	TGTTCCAGCAGTTACGGACTAGCGGGGGGGACAGATACGCAGTATTTT
TRBV15	TRBJ1-5	-	-	CATSVVRGGQPQHF	TGTGCCACCAGCGTTGTCCGGGGCGGTCAGCCCCAGCATTTT
TRBV10-3	TRBJ2-7	TRBD2	-	CAISVGPLTSGNYEQYF	TGTGCCATCAGTGTAGGGCCCTTGACTAGCGGGAACTACGAGCAGTACTTC
TRBV5-5	TRBJ2-1	-	many	CASSLTGTSYNEQFF	TGTGCCAGCAGCTTGACAGGGACCTCCTACAATGAGCAGTTCTTC
TRBV3-1	TRBJ2-7	TRBD2	-	CASSKSGGADEQYF	TGTGCCAGCAGCAAGAGCGGGGGGGCCGACGAGCAGTACTTC
TRBV20-1	TRBJ2-1	TRBD1	few	CSARVQGAVNEQFF	TGCAGTGCTAGAGTTCAGGGGGCAGTCAATGAGCAGTTCTTC
TRBV7-2	TRBJ1-1	-	-	CASSLLAGRNTEAFF	TGTGCCAGCAGCTTATTAGCGGGGCGGAACACTGAAGCTTTCTTT
TRBV7-9	TRBJ2-7	-	many	CASRNSEGTYEQYF	TGTGCCAGCAGAAACAGTGAGGGGACCTACGAGCAGTACTTC
TRBV20-1	TRBJ1-1	-	few	CSAGGGIAEAFF	TGCAGTGCTGGGGGGGGGATCGCTGAAGCTTTCTTT
TRBV29-1	TRBJ2-5	TRBD1	-	CSVTGGFAIGTMSETQYF	TGCAGCGTTACAGGGGGCTTTGCTATCGGGACTATGTCAGAGACCCAGTACTTC
TRBV5-1	TRBJ2-7	-	many	CASSWGDQLPEQYF	TGCGCCAGCAGCTGGGGGGATCAACTCCCCGAGCAGTACTTC
TRBV6-2/TRBV6-3	TRBJ1-5	-	few	CASSFQGNNQPQHF	TGTGCCAGCAGTTTCCAGGGAAACAATCAGCCCCAGCATTTT
TRBV6-5	TRBJ1-2	-	-	CASSYEPDLAGGYTF	TGTGCCAGCAGTTACGAGCCAGATCTTGCCGGTGGCTACACCTTC
TRBV29-1	TRBJ2-1	TRBD2	many	CSVEARLAAYNEQFF	TGCAGCGTTGAGGCAAGACTAGCGGCTTACAATGAGCAGTTCTTC
TRBV19	TRBJ2-3	-	few	CASSIGVVAAATDTQYF	TGTGCCAGTAGTATTGGTGTGGTAGCGGCCGCTACAGATACGCAGTATTTT
TRBV4-1	TRBJ2-3	-	few	CASSQDLIPLGWTDTQYF	TGCGCCAGCAGCCAAGATCTAATTCCACTAGGGTGGACAGATACGCAGTATTTT
TRBV6-5	TRBJ2-3	TRBD2	-	CASSYPTSGGSDTQYF	TGTGCCAGCAGTTACCCGACTAGCGGGGGGTCAGATACGCAGTATTTT
TRBV29-1	TRBJ2-7	TRBD2	few	CSATGGITVYEQYF	TGCAGCGCGACGGGGGGGATTACGGTTTACGAGCAGTACTTC
TRBV20-1	TRBJ1-1	-	-	CSAKAGYTEAFF	TGCAGTGCTAAAGCAGGATACACTGAAGCTTTCTTT
TRBV29-1	TRBJ2-1	TRBD1	-	CSVGGQANEQFF	TGCAGCGTAGGGGGACAGGCCAATGAGCAGTTCTTC
TRBV9	TRBJ1-1	-	few	CASSLDPEYTEAFF	TGTGCCAGCAGCCTCGACCCGGAGTACACTGAAGCTTTCTTT
TRBV4-2	TRBJ2-3	-	few	CASSHSTPGQVTDTQYF	TGTGCCAGCAGCCACTCCACTCCGGGACAAGTTACAGATACGCAGTATTTT
TRBV29-1	TRBJ2-7	-	-	CSVEMGHSYEQYF	TGCAGCGTTGAAATGGGACATTCCTACGAGCAGTACTTC
TRBV5-6	TRBJ2-7	-	-	CASSLEGGIHEQYF	TGTGCCAGCAGCTTGGAAGGAGGGATCCACGAGCAGTACTTC
TRBV20-1	TRBJ2-5	TRBD2	many	CSAARTSGGIGETQYF	TGCAGTGCAGCTCGGACTAGCGGGGGGATCGGGGAGACCCAGTACTTC
TRBV20-1	TRBJ2-4	TRBD2	-	CSASPSRGVAKNIQYF	TGCAGTGCTAGCCCGTCGCGGGGGGTAGCCAAAAACATTCAGTACTTC
TRBV10-1	TRBJ2-1	TRBD1	-	CASGERQGSEQFF	TGCGCCAGCGGCGAGAGACAGGGGAGTGAGCAGTTCTTC
TRBV24-1	TRBJ2-5	TRBD2	-	CATSDIGLAAQETQYF	TGTGCCACCAGTGATATAGGGCTAGCGGCCCAAGAGACCCAGTACTTC
TRBV5-1	TRBJ1-1	TRBD1	-	CASSTGQGRTEAFF	TGCGCCAGCAGCACTGGACAGGGGAGGACTGAAGCTTTCTTT
TRBV7-6	TRBJ1-6	TRBD1	many	CASSWGQGQSSYNSPLHF	TGTGCCAGCAGCTGGGGACAGGGGCAGAGCTCCTATAATTCACCCCTCCACTTT
TRBV20-1	TRBJ2-1	-	-	CSATDEGNEQFF	TGCAGTGCTACTGACGAGGGGAATGAGCAGTTCTTC
TRBV12-3/TRBV12-4	TRBJ1-5	TRBD1	-	CASSFNWDRGYQPQHF	TGTGCCAGCAGTTTTAACTGGGACAGGGGGTATCAGCCCCAGCATTTT
TRBV20-1	TRBJ2-1	TRBD2	few	CSASRDSGRAEQFF	TGCAGTGCTAGTCGGGATAGCGGGAGGGCTGAGCAGTTCTTC
TRBV20-1	TRBJ2-3	-	many	CSARDWLPEGARGTQYF	TGCAGTGCTAGAGATTGGTTGCCGGAAGGGGCCCGAGGTACGCAGTATTTT
TRBV29-1	TRBJ2-3	TRBD1	few	CSVNRGRGTDTQYF	TGCAGCGTGAACAGGGGGCGAGGCACAGATACGCAGTATTTT
TRBV12-3/TRBV12-4	TRBJ1-2	-	few	CASSQPGGYTF	TGTGCCAGCAGCCAGCCCGGTGGCTACACCTTC
TRBV20-1	TRBJ2-7	TRBD1	-	CSAQPGTGDSYEQYF	TGCAGTGCCCAGCCTGGGACAGGAGACTCCTACGAGCAGTACTTC
TRBV4-2	TRBJ2-1	-	many	CASSQEWDYNEQFF	TGTGCCAGCAGCCAAGAATGGGACTACAATGAGCAGTTCTTC
TRBV6-1	TRBJ2-3	TRBD1	few	CASRLTGVSTDTQYF	TGTGCCAGCAGGCTTACAGGGGTTAGCACAGATACGCAGTATTTT
TRBV12-3/TRBV12-4	TRBJ2-7	-	many	CASSLGLSSSYEQYF	TGTGCCAGCAGTTTAGGACTGAGCAGCTCCTACGAGCAGTACTTC
TRBV12-3/TRBV12-4	TRBJ2-2	TRBD1	few	CASSRQGAAGELFF	TGTGCCAGCAGTAGACAGGGGGCAGCCGGGGAGCTGTTTTTT
TRBV6-1	TRBJ1-5	TRBD1	few	CASSAEPGGRNQPQHF	TGTGCCAGCAGTGCAGAGCCAGGGGGACGGAATCAGCCCCAGCATTTT
TRBV6-2/TRBV6-3	TRBJ2-2	TRBD1	few	CASRATGGHTGELFF	TGTGCCAGCAGGGCGACAGGGGGCCACACCGGGGAGCTGTTTTTT
TRBV29-1	TRBJ2-7	-	few	CSVEVLAGEQYF	TGCAGCGTTGAAGTACTAGCTGGCGAGCAGTACTTC
TRBV5-1	TRBJ2-1	-	few	CASTQTGASNEQFF	TGCGCCAGCACTCAGACAGGAGCAAGCAATGAGCAGTTCTTC
TRBV12-3/TRBV12-4	TRBJ2-1	-	-	CASLRVPIDNEQFF	TGTGCCAGCCTCCGGGTCCCCATTGACAATGAGCAGTTCTTC
TRBV20-1	TRBJ2-7	TRBD2	-	CSAKLAGEYEQYF	TGCAGTGCCAAACTAGCGGGAGAGTACGAGCAGTACTTC
TRBV15	TRBJ1-5	-	many	CATSRDKGGMAQPQHF	TGTGCCACCAGCAGGGACAAGGGGGGTATGGCTCAGCCCCAGCATTTT
TRBV7-2	TRBJ2-1	-	few	CASRAGQSYNEQFF	TGTGCCAGCAGGGCGGGACAGTCCTACAATGAGCAGTTCTTC